This passage covers 4 T cell receptor beta chains from one sample sequenced in a study of T cells in Graves' hyperthyroidism and ophthalmopathy. RNA transcripts gave rise to amplified TCR beta CDR3 regions. When the TCR CDR3 underwent first-round RT-PCR, the HTBI primer set was used. TCRdb re-analysed the multiplex PCR reads in MiXCR, keeping a single row per CDR3 protein. The table shows 200,000 to 300,000 distinct CDR3 sequences, with approximately 24% occurring only once. The sample taken for sequencing was blood. These receptors came from a woman aged 40 to 50 with Graves' ophthalmopathy.

This clonotype has ten or more counts. CDR3 bases: TGTGCCATCAAGTCAGGGGAATATGGCTACACCTTC. This encodes CAIKSGEYGYTF. The chain combines TRBV10-3 with TRBJ1-2, with D possibly matching TRBD1 (6 bases). CDR1 is ENHRY, CDR2 SYGVKD, per germline. The CDR3 loop spans 12 amino acids. Trimming took off 7 bases at V and 5 bases at J, with 11 bases between the two ends.

The CDR3 protein is CASSLFPGTNYGYTF. CDR3 sequence (DNA): TGTGCCAGCAGTTTATTTCCGGGAACTAACTATGGCTACACCTTC. This chain joins TRBV28 and TRBJ1-2; D unclear. Germline-derived CDR1 and CDR2 are MDHEN and SYDVKM. Trimming pared 1 base from V and 0 bases from J, leaving 9 bases between. The CDR3 is made up of 15 amino acids.

This clonotype was detected many times. This sequence joins TRBV3-1 and TRBJ2-5; D is ambiguous. There are 12 residues in the CDR3. Germline CDR1 is LGHDT and CDR2 is YNNKEL (reference sequence). Trimming removed 2 bases from V and 1 base from J, with 2 bases in between. The chain's CDR3 is CASSQSQETQYF. DNA of the CDR3: TGTGCCAGCAGCCAAAGCCAAGAGACCCAGTACTTC.

Many counts were recorded for this clonotype. CDR3 sequence: CASGTYEQYF. CDR3 DNA sequence: TGTGCCAGCGGAACCTACGAGCAGTACTTC. The chain links TRBV6-1 to TRBJ2-7; no reliable D call. The CDR3 spans 10 residues. Germline V CDR1 and CDR2: MNHNS, SASEGT. V was pared by 8 bases and J by 2 bases, with 4 bases between.